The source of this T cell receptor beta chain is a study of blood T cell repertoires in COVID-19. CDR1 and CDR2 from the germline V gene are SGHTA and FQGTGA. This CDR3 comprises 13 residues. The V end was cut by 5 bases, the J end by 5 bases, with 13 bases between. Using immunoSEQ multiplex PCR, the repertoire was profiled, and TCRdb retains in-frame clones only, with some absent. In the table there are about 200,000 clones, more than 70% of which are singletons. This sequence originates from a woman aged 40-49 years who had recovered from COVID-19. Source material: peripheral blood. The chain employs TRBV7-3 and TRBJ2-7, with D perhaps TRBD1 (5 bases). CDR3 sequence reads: CASSQVVGDEQYF. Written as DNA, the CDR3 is TGTGCCAGCAGCCAGGTGGTAGGGGACGAGCAGTACTTC.